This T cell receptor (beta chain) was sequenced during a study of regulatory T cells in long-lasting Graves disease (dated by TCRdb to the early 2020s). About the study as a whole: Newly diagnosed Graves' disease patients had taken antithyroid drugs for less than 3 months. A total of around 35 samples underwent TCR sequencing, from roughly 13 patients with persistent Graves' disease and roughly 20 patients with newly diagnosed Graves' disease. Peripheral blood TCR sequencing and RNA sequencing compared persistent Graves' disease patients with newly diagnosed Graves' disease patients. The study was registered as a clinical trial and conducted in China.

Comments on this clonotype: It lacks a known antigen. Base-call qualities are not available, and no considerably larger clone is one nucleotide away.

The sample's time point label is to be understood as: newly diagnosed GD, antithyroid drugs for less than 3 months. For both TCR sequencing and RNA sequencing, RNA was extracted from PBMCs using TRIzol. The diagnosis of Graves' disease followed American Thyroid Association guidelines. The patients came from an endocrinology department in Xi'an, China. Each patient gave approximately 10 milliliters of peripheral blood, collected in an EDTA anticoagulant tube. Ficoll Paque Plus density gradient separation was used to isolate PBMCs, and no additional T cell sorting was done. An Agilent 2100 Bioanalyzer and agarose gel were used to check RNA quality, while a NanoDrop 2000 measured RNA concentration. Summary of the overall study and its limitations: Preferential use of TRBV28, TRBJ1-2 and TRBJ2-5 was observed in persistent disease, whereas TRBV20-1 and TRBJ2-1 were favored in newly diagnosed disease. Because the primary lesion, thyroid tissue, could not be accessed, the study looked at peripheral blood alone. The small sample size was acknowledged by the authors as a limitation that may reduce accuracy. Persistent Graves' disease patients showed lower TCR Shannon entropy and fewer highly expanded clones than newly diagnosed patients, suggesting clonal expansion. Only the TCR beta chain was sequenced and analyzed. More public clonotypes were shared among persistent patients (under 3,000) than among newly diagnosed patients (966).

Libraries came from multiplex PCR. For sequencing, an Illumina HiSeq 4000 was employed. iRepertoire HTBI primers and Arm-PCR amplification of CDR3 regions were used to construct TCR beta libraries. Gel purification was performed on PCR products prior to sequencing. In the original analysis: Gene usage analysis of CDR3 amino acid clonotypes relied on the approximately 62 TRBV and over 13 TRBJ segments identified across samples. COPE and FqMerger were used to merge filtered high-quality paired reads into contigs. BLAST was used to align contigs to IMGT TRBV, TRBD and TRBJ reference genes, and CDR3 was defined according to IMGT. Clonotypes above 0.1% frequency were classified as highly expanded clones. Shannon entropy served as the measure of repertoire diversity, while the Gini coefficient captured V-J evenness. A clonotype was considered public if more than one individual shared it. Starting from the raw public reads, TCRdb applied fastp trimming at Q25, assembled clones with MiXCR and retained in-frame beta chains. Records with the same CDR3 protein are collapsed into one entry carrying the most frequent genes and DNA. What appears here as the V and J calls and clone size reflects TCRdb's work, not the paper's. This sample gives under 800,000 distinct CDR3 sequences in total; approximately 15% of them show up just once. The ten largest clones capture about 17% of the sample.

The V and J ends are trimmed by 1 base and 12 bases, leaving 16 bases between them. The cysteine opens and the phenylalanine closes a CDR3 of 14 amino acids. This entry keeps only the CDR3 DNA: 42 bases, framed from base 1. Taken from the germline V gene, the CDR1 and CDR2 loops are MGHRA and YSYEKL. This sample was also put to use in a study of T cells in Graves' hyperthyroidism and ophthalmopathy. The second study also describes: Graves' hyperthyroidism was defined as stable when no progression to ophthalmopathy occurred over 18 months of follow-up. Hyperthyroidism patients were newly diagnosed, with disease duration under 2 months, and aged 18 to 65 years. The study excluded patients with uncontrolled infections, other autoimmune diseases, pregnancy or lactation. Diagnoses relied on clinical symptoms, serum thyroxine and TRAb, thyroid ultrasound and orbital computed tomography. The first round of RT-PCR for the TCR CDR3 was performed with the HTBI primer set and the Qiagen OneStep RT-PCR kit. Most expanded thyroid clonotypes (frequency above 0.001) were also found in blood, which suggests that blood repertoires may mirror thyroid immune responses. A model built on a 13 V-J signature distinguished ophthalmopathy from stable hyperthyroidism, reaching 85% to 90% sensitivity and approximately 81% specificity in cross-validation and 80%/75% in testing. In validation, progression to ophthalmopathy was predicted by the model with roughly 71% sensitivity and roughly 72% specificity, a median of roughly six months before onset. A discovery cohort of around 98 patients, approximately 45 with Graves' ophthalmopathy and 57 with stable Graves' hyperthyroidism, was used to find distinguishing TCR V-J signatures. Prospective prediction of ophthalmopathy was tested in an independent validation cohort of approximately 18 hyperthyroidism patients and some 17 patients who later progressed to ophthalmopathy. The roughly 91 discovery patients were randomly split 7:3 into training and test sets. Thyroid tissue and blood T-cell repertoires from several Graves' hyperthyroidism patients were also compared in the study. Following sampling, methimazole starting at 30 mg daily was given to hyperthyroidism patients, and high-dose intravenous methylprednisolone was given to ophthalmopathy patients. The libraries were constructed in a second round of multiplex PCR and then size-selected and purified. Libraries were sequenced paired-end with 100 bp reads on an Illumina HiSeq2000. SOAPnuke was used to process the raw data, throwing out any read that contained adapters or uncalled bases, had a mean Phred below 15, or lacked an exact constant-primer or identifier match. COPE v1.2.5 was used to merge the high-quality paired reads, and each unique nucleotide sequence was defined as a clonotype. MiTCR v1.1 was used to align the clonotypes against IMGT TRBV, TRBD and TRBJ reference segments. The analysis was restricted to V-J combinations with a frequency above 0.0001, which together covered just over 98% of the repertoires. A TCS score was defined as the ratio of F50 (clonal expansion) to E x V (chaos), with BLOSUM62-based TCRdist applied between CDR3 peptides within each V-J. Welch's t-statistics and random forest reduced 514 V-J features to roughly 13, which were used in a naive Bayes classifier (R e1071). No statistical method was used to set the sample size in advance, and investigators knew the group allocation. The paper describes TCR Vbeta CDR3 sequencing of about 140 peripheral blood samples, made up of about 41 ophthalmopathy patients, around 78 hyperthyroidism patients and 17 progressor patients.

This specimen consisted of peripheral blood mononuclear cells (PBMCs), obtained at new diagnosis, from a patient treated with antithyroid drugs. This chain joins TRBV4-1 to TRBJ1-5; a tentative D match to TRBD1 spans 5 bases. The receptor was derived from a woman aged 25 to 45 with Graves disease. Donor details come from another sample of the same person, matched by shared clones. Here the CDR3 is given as CASSQVGVGGIQHF. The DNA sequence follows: TGCGCCAGCAGCCAAGTTGGGGTCGGGGGGATCCAGCATTTT.